This T cell receptor beta chain originates from a study of cytotoxic CD8 clonotypes in ibrutinib-treated CLL. The planned depth of sequencing spanned 1 in 200,000 to 1 in 1 million T cells. The data were produced by immunoSEQ multiplex PCR, yet TCRdb's version contains in-frame clones alone and is incomplete. Among approximately 300,000 clones listed, approximately 80% were seen once. Comments on this clone: Its antigen remains unknown.

General study findings and limits: Age-matched healthy donor levels were exceeded by baseline clonality, which tracked circulating CD8+ T-cell counts. Sampling schedules were unmatched across sustained-remission and progressing patients.

This CDR3 spans 13 amino acids. Germline CDR1 is SNHLY and CDR2 is FYNNEI. This clonotype was sampled from a human donor with chronic lymphocytic leukemia. V and J are TRBV2 and TRBJ2-1, with D maybe TRBD2 (5 bases). Sequences were derived from PBMCs, sampled before ibrutinib treatment. This chain's CDR3 is CASGGGGYNEQFF. DNA of the CDR3: TGTGCTAGTGGTGGCGGAGGCTACAATGAGCAGTTCTTC.